This passage covers 32 T cell receptor beta chains from one sample sequenced in a study of blood T cell repertoires in COVID-19. Sequenced by immunoSEQ multiplex PCR; TCRdb stores in-frame clones only, minus some. Found here are around 300,000 clones, roughly 89% of them singletons; the top ten hold 1.7%. Sequences were obtained from PBMCs or T cells enriched from blood (not recorded which). The receptor source for this set is a young woman with acute COVID-19.

Notes on this clone: The same CDR3 arises from other DNA sequences in this sample as well. The rearrangement uses TRBV2 and TRBJ2-1; TRBD2 is a possible D gene (6 bases). CDR1 and CDR2 (germline): SNHLY, FYNNEI. Trimming cost V 4 bases and J 4 bases, with 14 bases left between them. CDR3 length: 15 amino acids. The CDR3: CASSGRAGSYNEQFF. In nucleotides, the CDR3 is TGTGCCAGCAGTGGAAGAGCGGGCTCGTACAATGAGCAGTTCTTC. Filled out from reference TRBV2 and TRBJ2-1, the complete variable domain reads EPEVTQTPSHQVTQMGQEVILRCVPISNHLYFYWYRQILGQKVEFLVSFYNNEISEKSEIFDDQFSVERPDGSNFTLKIRSTKLEDSAMYFCASSGRAGSYNEQFFGPGTRLTVL.

V usage is TRBV7-9 and J usage is TRBJ2-1; TRBD1 agrees at 9 bases. The CDR3 covers 19 residues. V lost 5 bases and J lost 0; bases outside the gene matches: 14. Per germline, CDR1 SEHNR and CDR2 FQNEAQ (reference sequence). The CDR3 region is CASSPSGQGLLSSYNEQFF. The CDR3 DNA reads as TGTGCCAGCAGCCCCTCGGGACAGGGACTTCTGAGCTCCTACAATGAGCAGTTCTTC.

The rearrangement uses TRBV4-1 and TRBJ1-1, with TRBD1 matching 7 bases. This CDR3 spans 18 amino acids. V shed 2 bases, J shed 4 bases, and the junction held 16 bases outside the gene matches. Germline V gene sequence: CDR1 MGHRA, CDR2 YSYEKL. CDR3 coding DNA: TGCGCCAGCAGCCAACCCCCCGGACAGGCCCTTTCGGGCACTGAAGCTTTCTTT. Translating gives CASSQPPGQALSGTEAFF.

V gene TRBV19 combines with J gene TRBJ1-1; D uncertain. The CDR3 length is 12 residues. CDR1 LNHDA and CDR2 SQIVND come from the germline V gene (reference sequence). With 6 bases removed from V and 2 bases from J, the gap between germline ends came to 7 bases. The CDR3 sequence is CASSPTNTEAFF. The CDR3 nucleotides read TGTGCCAGTAGCCCGACTAACACTGAAGCTTTCTTT.

The chain employs TRBV4-3 and TRBJ2-1, with 13 positions matching TRBD2. Germline assignment: CDR1 LGHNA and CDR2 YSLEER. The length of the CDR3 is 18 residues. Trimming at V came to 0 bases and at J to 6 bases, leaving 8 bases not matched to a gene. The CDR3 DNA follows: TGCGCCAGCAGCCAAGATCGGGGGACTAGCGGGACTCGCAATGAGCAGTTCTTC. Protein: CASSQDRGTSGTRNEQFF.

The J gene is TRBJ2-1, the V gene TRBV7-8, with TRBD2 as a possible D gene (6 bases). V gave up 5 bases and J gave up 2 bases, with 10 bases separating them. CDR1 is SGHVS, CDR2 FQNEAQ, per germline. CDR3 length: 14 amino acids. CDR3 in amino acids: CASSRGDPYNEQFF. DNA of the CDR3: TGTGCCAGCAGCCGCGGGGATCCCTACAATGAGCAGTTCTTC.

The rearrangement links TRBV18 to TRBJ1-3; D remains unclear. Deletions cut 6 bases from V and 0 bases from J, with 6 bases between. There are 13 residues in the CDR3. Germline CDR1 KGHSH, CDR2 LQKENI. CDR3 region: CASSPTSGNTIYF. In DNA form, the CDR3 reads TGTGCCAGCTCGCCTACCTCTGGAAACACCATATATTTT.

For this clone: The same CDR3 can be traced to other DNA sequences in this sample. The chain links TRBV19 to TRBJ1-2; 8 bases map to TRBD1. CDR1 and CDR2 from the germline V gene are LNHDA and SQIVND (reference sequence). The CDR3 extends over 14 amino acids. Trimming at V came to 3 bases and at J to 4 bases, leaving 4 bases not matched to a gene. CDR3 sequence (DNA): TGTGCCAGTAGTATTGGTCAGGGGGCCTATGGCTACACCTTC. As protein: CASSIGQGAYGYTF.

The CDR3 DNA is TGTGCCAGCAGAGACCGGGACTACAATGAGCAGTTCTTC. It yields the protein CASRDRDYNEQFF. The chain combines TRBV12-3 or TRBV12-4 with TRBJ2-1; a weak D match, TRBD2 (5 bases). CDR3 length: 13 residues. V was pared by 6 bases and J by 3 bases, with 9 bases between.

This clone was seen more than once but under ten times. The chain carries TRBV30 and TRBJ2-1; the match to TRBD1 covers 7 bases. After removal of 4 bases from V and 1 base from J, the junction contained 4 bases not matched to a gene. Germline V gene lookup returns CDR1 GTSNPN and CDR2 SVGIG (reference sequence). The CDR3 totals 14 residues. CDR3 sequence: CAWTPGQSYNEQFF. The CDR3 coding sequence is TGTGCCTGGACCCCGGGACAGTCCTACAATGAGCAGTTCTTC. The full variable domain, in which reference TRBV30 and TRBJ2-1 provide the parts outside the CDR3, is SQTIHQWPATLVQPVGSPLSLECTVEGTSNPNLYWYRQAAGRGLQLLFYSVGIGQISSEVPQNLSASRPQDRQFILSSKKLLLSDSGFYLCAWTPGQSYNEQFFGPGTRLTVL.

V usage is TRBV28 and J usage is TRBJ1-1, with D unclear. This CDR3 contains 16 residues. V gave up 3 bases and J gave up 3 bases, with 17 bases separating them. Germline CDR1 reads MDHEN; CDR2 reads SYDVKM. CDR3 protein: CASSFLPRLTYTEAFF. The CDR3 DNA follows: TGTGCCAGCAGTTTTCTCCCCAGATTAACGTACACTGAAGCTTTCTTT.

The rearrangement uses TRBV27 and TRBJ2-5; maybe TRBD2 (5 bases). The CDR3 runs 14 residues. Germline-derived CDR1 and CDR2 are MNHEY and SMNVEV (reference sequence). Trimming stripped 4 bases from V and 4 bases from J, with 13 bases between. CDR3 coding DNA: TGTGCCAGCAGTTCTTCTAGCCCGGCAGAGACCCAGTACTTC. Encoded protein: CASSSSSPAETQYF.

The CDR3 DNA reads TGTGCCAGCAGCTCCGACGGAGCCTCTGGGGCCAACGTCCTGACTTTC. Residues: CASSSDGASGANVLTF. V and J are TRBV7-3 and TRBJ2-6, with D uncertain. Trimming removed 4 bases at V and 0 bases at J, with 10 bases between. Germline V gene data show CDR1 as SGHTA and CDR2 as FQGTGA. This CDR3 spans 16 amino acids.

The genes are TRBV11-2 and TRBJ2-2; 9 nucleotides line up with TRBD1. Germline CDR1 reads SGHAT; CDR2 reads FQNNGV. The CDR3 has 15 amino acids. The J segment lost 9 bases and the V segment lost 0 bases, leaving 5 bases of the junction unmatched. The CDR3: CASSLDGTGSRELFF. Written as DNA, the CDR3 is TGTGCCAGCAGCTTAGATGGGACAGGGAGCAGGGAGCTGTTTTTT.

Comments on this clone: Other nucleotide sequences in the sample specify the same CDR3. The gene calls are TRBV11-2 and TRBJ2-1; D is possibly TRBD2 (7 bases). Germline V gene sequence: CDR1 SGHAT, CDR2 FQNNGV. The CDR3 totals 15 residues. V lost 4 bases to trimming and J lost 5 bases, with 15 bases between them. The CDR3, as DNA: TGTGCCAGCAGCTATGGCAGCGGGACACACAATGAGCAGTTCTTC. It specifies CASSYGSGTHNEQFF.

The J gene is TRBJ2-1, the V gene TRBV14, with 9 bases matching TRBD2. CDR3 length: 16 residues. The junction had 10 bases not matched to a gene; V was cut back by 2 bases and J by 8 bases. In germline, CDR1 is SGHDN, CDR2 FVKESK. The CDR3 loop is CASSQSPAGGVDEQFF. The DNA of the CDR3 is TGTGCCAGCAGCCAAAGCCCAGCGGGAGGAGTTGATGAGCAGTTCTTC. Looking up the rest from reference TRBV14 and TRBJ2-1 gives the full variable domain: EAGVTQFPSHSVIEKGQTVTLRCDPISGHDNLYWYRRVMGKEIKFLLHFVKESKQDESGMPNNRFLAERTGGTYSTLKVQPAELEDSGVYFCASSQSPAGGVDEQFFGPGTRLTVL.

The V call is TRBV5-5, the J call TRBJ2-1; TRBD2 aligns across 11 bases. The ends lost 4 bases at V and 8 bases at J; junction bases unmatched: 11. Germline loops: CDR1 SGHKS, CDR2 YYEKEE (reference sequence). The CDR3 is 16 residues long. CDR3 DNA sequence: TGTGCCAGCAGCCGCCTCTTAGCGGGAGGGCCGGATGAGCAGTTCTTC. It is translated as CASSRLLAGGPDEQFF.

V and J are TRBV30 and TRBJ1-3; weak D call: TRBD1 (5 bases). From germline, CDR1 is GTSNPN and CDR2 SVGIG (reference sequence). V lost 3 bases and J 0 bases, leaving 9 bases between the germline ends. The CDR3 is 14 amino acids. The CDR3 here is CAWRDTHSGNTIYF. Written as DNA, the CDR3 is TGTGCCTGGAGGGACACACACTCTGGAAACACCATATATTTT.

The chain has TRBV10-3 and TRBJ2-7; a possible D gene is TRBD1 (6 bases). The V gene lost 8 bases and the J gene lost 1 base, with 12 bases spanning the gap. Germline V CDR1 and CDR2: ENHRY, SYGVKD. The CDR3 covers 13 residues. DNA of the CDR3: TGTGCCATCGGACGGACAGAGTCCTACGAGCAGTACTTC. Translating gives CAIGRTESYEQYF.

This CDR3 reads CASSQGGTGLLGEAFF. DNA for the CDR3: TGTGCCAGCAGCCAGGGGGGGACAGGGCTCCTCGGTGAAGCTTTCTTT. The chain couples TRBV9 to TRBJ1-1; TRBD1 aligns across 9 bases. CDR1 is SGDLS and CDR2 is YYNGEE in the germline V gene. CDR3 length equals 16 residues. J was trimmed by 7 bases and V by 4 bases; bases with no gene match: 14. The variable domain in full, completed from reference TRBV9 and TRBJ1-1, reads DSGVTQTPKHLITATGQRVTLRCSPRSGDLSVYWYQQSLDQGLQFLIQYYNGEERAKGNILERFSAQQFPDLHSELNLSSLELGDSALYFCASSQGGTGLLGEAFFGQGTRLTVV.

The V call is TRBV3-1 (or the pseudogene TRBV3-2), the J call TRBJ1-1; weak D call: TRBD1 (6 bases). Between the trimmed V and J ends, which lost 1 base and 4 bases, there was a span of 13 bases. The CDR3 spans 15 residues. Germline V gene data show CDR1 as LGHDT and CDR2 as YNNKEL (reference sequence). The CDR3 DNA follows: TGTGCCAGCAGCCAAGCTAGGACAGCCTTCACTGAAGCTTTCTTT. Encoded protein: CASSQARTAFTEAFF.

This clone was observed once. V usage is TRBV6-2 or TRBV6-3 and J usage is TRBJ2-5; TRBD1 aligns across 7 bases. This CDR3 region has 15 residues. Germline CDR1 MNHEY, CDR2 SVGEGT. The trim removed 6 bases at V and 2 bases at J, leaving 9 bases unmatched. In DNA, the CDR3 is TGTGCCAGCAGCTCATTCTGGGACAGACAAGAGACCCAGTACTTC. Translated: CASSSFWDRQETQYF.

The CDR3 DNA sequence: TGTGCCAGCAGTTTCATGGGAGGAGATACGCAGTATTTT. Translating it yields CASSFMGGDTQYF. The gene calls are TRBV12-3 or TRBV12-4 and TRBJ2-3, with D tentatively TRBD2 (6 bases). V lost 3 bases and J 5 bases, leaving 9 bases between the germline ends. This CDR3 contains 13 residues.

V usage is TRBV28 and J usage is TRBJ2-7; 8 positions agree with TRBD2. Germline V CDR1 and CDR2: MDHEN, SYDVKM. The CDR3 runs to 15 residues. V lost 7 bases, J lost 3 bases, and 11 bases stayed unmatched. CDR3 sequence: CASKSGTSRIYEQYF. The CDR3 bases are TGTGCCAGCAAATCCGGGACTAGTCGAATCTACGAGCAGTACTTC.

V gene TRBV4-1 combines with J gene TRBJ2-3; TRBD2 aligns across 7 bases. This CDR3 contains 17 residues. Trimming cost V 2 bases and J 2 bases; bases outside gene matches: 10. Germline CDR1 reads MGHRA; CDR2 reads YSYEKL. The CDR3 DNA sequence: TGCGCCAGCAGCCAAAAAACGAGCGGGGAAGACACAGATACGCAGTATTTT. It codes for CASSQKTSGEDTDTQYF.

This sequence joins TRBV18 and TRBJ2-1, with D tentatively TRBD2 (6 bases). Germline V gene lookup returns CDR1 KGHSH and CDR2 LQKENI. The length of the CDR3 is 14 residues. The V and J ends lost 3 bases and 7 bases respectively, with 13 bases between them. The CDR3: CASSPATGRNEQFF. The CDR3 DNA follows: TGTGCCAGCTCACCCGCGACGGGGAGGAATGAGCAGTTCTTC.

The chain is built from TRBV27 and TRBJ2-2; no clear D gene. Per germline, CDR1 MNHEY and CDR2 SMNVEV (reference sequence). CDR3 length equals 15 residues. The V gene lost 10 bases and the J gene lost 0 bases, with 15 bases spanning the gap. The CDR3 bases are TGTGCCACCCACCCTGACGGGTCGAACACCGGGGAGCTGTTTTTT. Translated, it gives CATHPDGSNTGELFF.

This sequence joins TRBV6-2 or TRBV6-3 and TRBJ1-5; tentative D call: TRBD1 (5 bases). The CDR3 contains 12 residues. V was shortened by 5 bases and J by 7 bases, with 9 bases between the two germline ends. In germline, CDR1 is MNHEY, CDR2 SVGEGT. The CDR3 spells CASSAGGQPQHF. CDR3 nucleotide sequence: TGTGCCAGCAGTGCGGGGGGGCAGCCCCAGCATTTT.

The gene calls are TRBV10-1 and TRBJ1-1; possible D gene TRBD1, 6 bases. Germline CDR1 WNHNN, CDR2 SYGVQD (reference sequence). Trimming left V 0 bases short and J 1 base short, with 12 bases between. The CDR3 contains 16 residues. The CDR3 loop reads CASSESVTGTNTEAFF. In nucleotides, the CDR3 is TGCGCCAGCAGTGAGTCGGTGACAGGAACGAACACTGAAGCTTTCTTT.

The sample holds one count of this clone. J is TRBJ2-5 and V is TRBV7-2; TRBD2 is a possible D gene (5 bases). The CDR3 has 13 amino acids. CDR1 and CDR2 from the germline V gene are SGHTA and FQGNSA. With 6 bases removed from V and 5 bases from J, the gap between germline ends came to 13 bases. The CDR3 DNA reads as TGTGCCAGCAGTCGGGATACACTGGAGACCCAGTACTTC. Amino acid sequence: CASSRDTLETQYF. Complete variable domain (other parts from reference TRBV7-2 and TRBJ2-5): GAGVSQSPSNKVTEKGKDVELRCDPISGHTALYWYRQSLGQGLEFLIYFQGNSAPDKSGLPSDRFSAERTGGSVSTLTIQRTQQEDSAVYLCASSRDTLETQYFGPGTRLLVL.

The gene calls are TRBV4-1 and TRBJ2-3, with D perhaps TRBD2 (6 bases). The V end was cut by 5 bases, the J end by 2 bases, with 20 bases between. CDR1 MGHRA and CDR2 YSYEKL come from the germline V gene. This CDR3 contains 17 residues. CDR3 in DNA: TGCGCCAGCAGCGTTTCAGCGGAGGGGTCCGTCACAGATACGCAGTATTTT. Translation gives CASSVSAEGSVTDTQYF.

The rearrangement uses TRBV5-1 and TRBJ2-1; 8 nucleotides match TRBD1. Germline V lookup: CDR1 SGHRS, CDR2 YFSETQ. The CDR3 length is 12 residues. The trim removed 2 bases at V and 12 bases at J, leaving 4 bases unmatched. CDR3 DNA: TGCGCCAGCAGCTTCTCAGGGACAGGGCAGTTCTTC. It specifies CASSFSGTGQFF.